Presented here are 8 T cell receptor beta chains from one specimen sequenced in a study of T cells in Graves' hyperthyroidism and ophthalmopathy (dated by TCRdb to about 2019). Library generation was performed with multiplex PCR. The sample was run on an Illumina HiSeq 2000. The TCR beta CDR3 regions were amplified from the RNA transcripts. The first round of RT-PCR for the TCR CDR3 was performed with the HTBI primer set and the Qiagen OneStep RT-PCR kit. In-frame beta chains were kept once TCRdb had trimmed the public reads at Q25 with fastp and called clones with MiXCR. Rows merge per CDR3 protein into single entries with the most common DNA and genes. In all, the sample holds roughly 560,000 distinct CDR3 sequences, and approximately 14% of those were seen once. Approximately 4.3% of the sample rests with the top ten. Specimen: blood. The receptors derive from a woman between 35 and 50 years old with Graves' ophthalmopathy.

The rearrangement joins TRBV27 to TRBJ1-6, with 9 nucleotides matching TRBD1. The length of the CDR3 is 15 residues. J lost 10 bases, V lost 2 bases, and 6 bases had no gene match. The germline gives CDR1 MNHEY, CDR2 SMNVEV (reference sequence). CDR3 in DNA: TGTGCCAGCAGTTTAGTCGGGACAGGGAACTCACCCCTCCACTTT. Its translation is CASSLVGTGNSPLHF.

This clonotype was seen at least ten times. V usage is TRBV15 and J usage is TRBJ2-7; possible D gene TRBD2, 6 bases. Germline V gene lookup returns CDR1 LNHNV and CDR2 YYDKDF (reference sequence). V gave up 5 bases and J gave up 3 bases, with 14 bases separating them. The CDR3 totals 14 residues. The CDR3 loop reads CATSRAGPLYEQYF. The CDR3 DNA follows: TGTGCCACCAGCCGTGCGGGACCACTCTACGAGCAGTACTTC.

This clonotype occurred many times. The genes are TRBV5-6 and TRBJ2-7; D gene ambiguous. Trimming took 4 bases from V and 9 from J, leaving 17 bases between them. The germline V gene encodes CDR1 SGHDT and CDR2 YYEEEE. The CDR3 has 13 residues. CDR3 nucleotide sequence: TGTGCCAGCAGCCCCGGAAACGGATACCGGCAGTACTTC. It codes for CASSPGNGYRQYF.

This clonotype appeared many times. This chain connects TRBV28 to TRBJ1-2; 9 bases agree with TRBD1. The CDR3 runs to 14 residues. With 6 bases clipped from V and 4 bases from J, the junction kept 6 bases outside the gene matches. CDR1 and CDR2 from the germline V gene are MDHEN and SYDVKM. The CDR3 DNA reads TGTGCCAGCAGATCTTGGACAGGGGTCTATGGCTACACCTTC. Translating gives CASRSWTGVYGYTF.

This clonotype was seen many times. The chain couples TRBV6-2 or TRBV6-3 to TRBJ1-2; D not certain. V was pared by 4 bases and J by 7 bases, with 25 bases between. This CDR3 is 17 amino acids long. Germline V gene sequence: CDR1 MNHEY, CDR2 SVGEGT. CDR3 DNA: TGTGCCAGCAGTTGCCGCGACGGTAGGCTCCGTAATGGTGGCTACACCTTC. It specifies CASSCRDGRLRNGGYTF.

This clonotype was detected ten times or more. This sequence joins TRBV6-5 and TRBJ1-1; D ambiguous. Germline loops: CDR1 MNHEY, CDR2 SVGAGI. The CDR3 extends over 14 amino acids. Trimming pared 7 bases from V and 0 bases from J, leaving 12 bases between. DNA for the CDR3: TGTGCCAGCATTATACATGACATGAACACTGAAGCTTTCTTT. Protein sequence: CASIIHDMNTEAFF.

Ten or more counts support this clonotype. This rearrangement joins TRBV29-1 to TRBJ2-5, with unresolved D. Trimming shortened V by 3 bases and J by 2 bases, and 10 bases separated the two germline ends. The CDR3 loop spans 13 amino acids. Germline assignment: CDR1 SQVTM and CDR2 ANQGSEA. The CDR3: CSVEDGLQETQYF. The CDR3 DNA reads as TGCAGCGTTGAGGATGGGCTACAAGAGACCCAGTACTTC.

This clonotype was seen at least ten times. The rearrangement uses TRBV28 and TRBJ2-7, with D possibly being TRBD1 (5 bases). The CDR3 is 13 residues long. CDR1 is MDHEN and CDR2 is SYDVKM in the germline V gene. Trimming shortened V by 6 bases and J by 3 bases, and 12 bases separated the two germline ends. CDR3 residues: CASRQAYFYEQYF. The DNA for the CDR3 is TGTGCCAGCAGACAGGCTTATTTCTACGAGCAGTACTTC.